These T cell receptor beta chains were read from a single sample in a study of T-cell reconstitution after alpha-beta-depleted transplantation in children. MiXCR was run by TCRdb on the PCR reads, yielding one entry per CDR3 protein. The sample has some 500,000 distinct CDR3 sequences, 18% seen once. Sequencing used PBMCs from the stem cell graft donor, obtained from the stem cell graft. These receptors were collected from a human donor who donated a stem cell graft to a child with acute lymphoblastic leukemia. The CDR3 runs from the conserved cysteine through the conserved F or W. A D gene is named only where the DNA matches it firmly. Some rows mark clone size as missing; the rest say once, few, many or name a class of expanded clone.

j_call d_call v_call clone_size cdr3_nt cdr3_aa
TRBJ1-5 - TRBV27 many TGTGCCAGCAGTTTCCGTGGCAATCAGCCCCAGCATTTT CASSFRGNQPQHF
TRBJ2-7 - TRBV7-8 - TGTGCCAGCAGCCAACCCGGGACGCGGGGTTACGAGCAGTACTTC CASSQPGTRGYEQYF
TRBJ2-5 TRBD2 TRBV5-6 few TGTGCCAGCAGCTTACTGGGACTAGCGGAGACCCAGTACTTC CASSLLGLAETQYF
TRBJ2-3 TRBD2 TRBV5-1 - TGCGCCAGCAGCTTGGGTCCAGCGGGAGGGCAATCAGATACGCAGTATTTT CASSLGPAGGQSDTQYF
TRBJ1-2 TRBD1 TRBV20-1 few TGCAGTGCTGGGGGGACAGTAGTCTATGGCTACACCTTC CSAGGTVVYGYTF
TRBJ2-1 - TRBV6-2/TRBV6-3 - TGTGCCAGCAGTTACACGGGGGACTCCTACAATGAGCAGTTCTTC CASSYTGDSYNEQFF
TRBJ2-1 - TRBV19 - TGTGCCAGCCACACCCTAGAGAAAGGAAGGAATGAGCAGTTCTTC CASHTLEKGRNEQFF
TRBJ2-1 TRBD1 TRBV7-8 - TGTGCCAGCAGCTCTTCCGGGACAGGGGTGAGGGAGCAGTTCTTC CASSSSGTGVREQFF
TRBJ2-7 - TRBV6-5 few TGTGCCAGCAGTTACTCGGACAGATACCCCTACGAGCAGTACTTC CASSYSDRYPYEQYF
TRBJ1-2 - TRBV30 few TGTGCCTCCACACCTGGGTTCCAGGGAGACTATGGCTACACCTTC CASTPGFQGDYGYTF
TRBJ1-2 - TRBV5-1 few TGCGCCAGCAGCTATTGGACAGTCGAGAAGGGCTACACCTTC CASSYWTVEKGYTF
TRBJ2-7 - TRBV5-1 - TGCGCCAGCAGCTTGGAGGGCGGGGCCGGGCAGTACTTC CASSLEGGAGQYF
TRBJ2-7 - TRBV7-9 - TGTGCCAGCAGCTTACTAGTGGGGGACTTAAACTCCTACGAGCAGTACTTC CASSLLVGDLNSYEQYF
TRBJ2-7 - TRBV7-2 many TGTGCCAGCAGCTCTGACCACTACGAGCAGTACTTC CASSSDHYEQYF
TRBJ2-1 - TRBV7-3 few TGTGCCAGCAGCTTAACGTTAGCCCCTCCGTGGTTCTTC CASSLTLAPPWFF
TRBJ2-4 TRBD2 TRBV3-1 - TGTGCCAGCAGCCAAGATTTAGGGACTACGAACATTCAGTACTTC CASSQDLGTTNIQYF
TRBJ2-5 TRBD2 TRBV6-5 few TGTGCCAGCAGTTACAGCAGCGGGGGAAGAACACAAGAGACCCAGTACTTC CASSYSSGGRTQETQYF
TRBJ2-1 TRBD2 TRBV7-9 - TGTGCCAGCAGCCCTCGGACTAGCGGGACATACAATGAGCAGTTCTTC CASSPRTSGTYNEQFF
TRBJ1-1 TRBD1 TRBV7-9 - TGTGCCAGCAGCCTAGATCGGACAGGGGGCACAGAAGCTTTCTTT CASSLDRTGGTEAFF
TRBJ2-1 - TRBV7-9 - TGTGCCAGCACCCCAGAGCAGGGAACCTACAATGAGCAGTTCTTC CASTPEQGTYNEQFF
TRBJ1-5 - TRBV27 few TGTGCCAGCAGTTTCGGAAGGCCCTATAGCAATCAGCCCCAGCATTTT CASSFGRPYSNQPQHF
TRBJ1-2 TRBD1 TRBV6-1 - TGTGCCAGCAGTGCTCCGACAGGGGCTGATGGCTACACCTTC CASSAPTGADGYTF
TRBJ2-7 - TRBV5-1 few TGCGCCAGCAGCATGACAGACTACGAGCAGTACTTC CASSMTDYEQYF
TRBJ2-7 TRBD1 TRBV4-1 - TGCGCCAGCAGCCAGCCACGAGGGGGCCGCTACGAGCAGTACTTC CASSQPRGGRYEQYF
TRBJ2-3 - TRBV24-1 - TGTGCCACCAGTGATTTGGGGCTGGGAGCAGATACGCAGTATTTT CATSDLGLGADTQYF
TRBJ1-5 - TRBV19 - TGTGCCAGTAGTATAGGTCGGGGCTCGTGGCAGCCCCAGCATTTT CASSIGRGSWQPQHF
TRBJ2-1 - TRBV29-1 - TGCAGCGTTGAGACGACAGCGACCTCCTACAATGAGCAGTTCTTC CSVETTATSYNEQFF
TRBJ2-7 - TRBV4-1 - TGCGCCAGCAGCCAAGGGGACACCGTCTACGAGCAGTACTTC CASSQGDTVYEQYF
TRBJ1-1 - TRBV12-3/TRBV12-4 few TGTGCCAGCAGTCCGACAGGAGCGAACACTGAAGCTTTCTTT CASSPTGANTEAFF
TRBJ1-2 - TRBV25-1 - TGTGCCAGCAGTGATCCGGGGTCCCAGAGCTACACCTTC CASSDPGSQSYTF
TRBJ2-1 - TRBV5-1 few TGCGCCAGCAGCTTGAGACAGGAGCCTATTAATGAGCAGTTCTTC CASSLRQEPINEQFF
TRBJ1-2 TRBD1 TRBV18 - TGTGCCAGCTCACCACAGGGGGCCATATCTAACTATGGCTACACCTTC CASSPQGAISNYGYTF
TRBJ2-1 - TRBV5-4 - TGTGCCAGCAGCTTGTGGGGCGGCTATAATGAGCAGTTCTTC CASSLWGGYNEQFF
TRBJ1-4 - TRBV7-9 - TGTGCCAGCAGCCGGGGGGGAGAACTACGAGATAGTGAAAAACTGTTTTTT CASSRGGELRDSEKLFF
TRBJ2-6 - TRBV18 - TGTGCCAGCTCAACCCTCCCCAAAAGCCCTTCCTCTGGGGCCAACGTCCTGACTTTC CASSTLPKSPSSGANVLTF
TRBJ2-7 TRBD1 TRBV5-6 few TGTGCCAGCAGCATGGGACAGGGGGTTACCTACGAGCAGTACTTC CASSMGQGVTYEQYF
TRBJ2-1 TRBD2 TRBV7-9 few TGTGCCAGCAGCTTACAGACTAGCGGGACTTACAATGAGCAGTTCTTC CASSLQTSGTYNEQFF
TRBJ2-7 - TRBV29-1 few TGCAGCGTTGAGGCCAGTAACTACGAGCAGTACTTC CSVEASNYEQYF
TRBJ1-1 - TRBV7-9 - TGTGCCAGCAGCAACAATCCCTGGCAGGGGAGTACTGAAGCTTTCTTT CASSNNPWQGSTEAFF
TRBJ2-1 - TRBV7-2 - TGTGCCAGCAGCTTAGCGGGCGGAGCGGTCGGTCACAATGAGCAGTTCTTC CASSLAGGAVGHNEQFF
TRBJ1-6 TRBD1 TRBV12-3/TRBV12-4 - TGTGCCAGCAGCCTGGGACAGGGCTCACCCCTCCACTTT CASSLGQGSPLHF
TRBJ2-1 - TRBV12-3/TRBV12-4 few TGTGCCAGCAGTTTCGGGCCTGAGCAGTTCTTC CASSFGPEQFF
TRBJ1-1 - TRBV28 few TGTGCCAGCAGTTCGACAGGACTGAACACTGAAGCTTTCTTT CASSSTGLNTEAFF
TRBJ2-7 TRBD1 TRBV12-3/TRBV12-4 few TGTGCCAGCAGTTTTCGGACAGGGAGCTACGAGCAGTACTTC CASSFRTGSYEQYF
TRBJ2-5 TRBD2 TRBV12-3/TRBV12-4 few TGTGCCAGCAGTTCCCGACAGCTCTGGACTAGCGGGAGAGGAATTATGGAGACCCAGTACTTC CASSSRQLWTSGRGIMETQYF
TRBJ2-5 - TRBV20-1 many TGCAGTGCGCACACAGGGTCGGAGACCCAGTACTTC CSAHTGSETQYF
TRBJ2-3 TRBD2 TRBV7-6 few TGTGCCAGCAGCGGGGGGACTAGCGGGACTCAGACGCAGTATTTT CASSGGTSGTQTQYF
TRBJ2-1 - TRBV7-9 few TGTGCCAGCAGCTTAGCGGGATTGGATGAGCAGTTCTTC CASSLAGLDEQFF
TRBJ1-2 - TRBV6-6 - TGTGCCAGCAGTTACTCGACCGATTCCGGCTACACCTTC CASSYSTDSGYTF
TRBJ1-2 - TRBV5-1 few TGCGCCAGCAGCTTGCCCGGAATTGACTATGGCTACACCTTC CASSLPGIDYGYTF
TRBJ2-3 - TRBV7-2 few TGTGCCATCCGCACAGATACGCAGTATTTT CAIRTDTQYF
TRBJ2-2 TRBD2 TRBV20-1 few TGCAGTGCTAGAGATAGTCTAGCGGGAGAGACCGGGGAGCTGTTTTTT CSARDSLAGETGELFF
TRBJ2-1 TRBD1 TRBV24-1 - TGTGCCACCAGTGATTTAGTCGGGACAGGGGAAATCCCTGAGCAGTTCTTC CATSDLVGTGEIPEQFF
TRBJ1-2 - TRBV4-1 many TGCGCCAGCAGCCAAGATCTCGGCAGGGAGGGCTACACCTTC CASSQDLGREGYTF
TRBJ1-5 TRBD1 TRBV2 - TGTGCCAGTGAACAGGGGCTCCAGGCCGCGACCCAGCATTTT CASEQGLQAATQHF
TRBJ2-5 - TRBV4-1 few TGCGCCAGCGGCCCCGAGGACACCCAAGAGACCCAGTACTTC CASGPEDTQETQYF
TRBJ2-1 TRBD1 TRBV12-3/TRBV12-4 - TGTGCCAGCAGTTTGACAGGGACATACAATGAGCAGTTCTTC CASSLTGTYNEQFF
TRBJ2-7 - TRBV20-1 - TGCAGTGCTAGAGGAAGGCTATGCCTCTACGAGCAGTACTTC CSARGRLCLYEQYF